This T cell receptor (beta chain) appears in the sequencing data of a study of OX40 agonist ivuxolimab in advanced cancers. Study outcomes and limitations: Clones of CD4+ and CD8+ blood T cells grew by week 6 at doses of 0.1 to 3.0 mg/kg.

Comments on this clone: Antigen specificity is unknown.

The CDR3 contains 14 residues. Germline V gene lookup returns CDR1 MNHNS and CDR2 SASEGT. V was clipped by 4 bases and J by 2 bases; unmatched bases: 4. Data came from immunoSEQ multiplex PCR; TCRdb stores just in-frame clones and leaves some out. The data contain about 80,000 clones, 92% of them singletons. The sequenced sample was CD4+ or CD8+ T cells sorted from blood, obtained in a trial of the OX40 agonist ivuxolimab. The sequence was obtained from an adult with an advanced solid tumor such as melanoma, head and neck, liver or kidney cancer. This chain connects TRBV6-1 to TRBJ2-7, with 8 bases lining up with TRBD2. The CDR3 coding sequence is TGTGCCAGCAGTGGGATAGCGGGGCCCTACGAGCAGTACTTC. It yields the protein CASSGIAGPYEQYF.